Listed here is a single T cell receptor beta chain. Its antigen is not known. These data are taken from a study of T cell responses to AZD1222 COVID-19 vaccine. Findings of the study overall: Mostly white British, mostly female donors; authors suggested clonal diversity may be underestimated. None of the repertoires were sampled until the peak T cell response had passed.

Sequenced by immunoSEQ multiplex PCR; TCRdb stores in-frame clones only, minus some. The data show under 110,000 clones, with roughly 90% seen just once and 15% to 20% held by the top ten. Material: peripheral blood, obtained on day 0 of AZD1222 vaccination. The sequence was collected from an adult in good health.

CDR3 region: CASSPLYAQGISGNTIYF. Written as DNA, the CDR3 is TGTGCCAGCAGTCCCCTGTACGCCCAGGGAATCTCTGGAAACACCATATATTTT. The genes are TRBV27 and TRBJ1-3; weak D call: TRBD1 (5 bases). The CDR3 is made up of 18 amino acids. V was pared by 5 bases and J by 0 bases, with 20 bases between. CDR1 and CDR2 (germline): MNHEY, SMNVEV (reference sequence).